The 11 T cell receptor beta chains below all came from one sample that was sequenced in a study of T cells in Graves' hyperthyroidism and ophthalmopathy. The TCR beta CDR3 regions underwent amplification using RNA transcripts as the source. HTBI primers were the set used in a first-round RT-PCR of the TCR CDR3. TCRdb independently ran MiXCR on the multiplex PCR reads; one entry per CDR3 protein. The sample holds 700,000 or so distinct CDR3 sequences, about 14% seen once. Sequencing was done on a sample of blood. These receptors were collected from a woman in her fifties or sixties with Graves' ophthalmopathy.

This clonotype has ten or more counts. The J gene is TRBJ2-7, the V gene TRBV7-8, with 9 bases identical to TRBD2. The CDR3 consists of 16 residues. From germline, CDR1 is SGHVS and CDR2 FQNEAQ. The ends lost 4 bases at V and 4 bases at J; junction bases unmatched: 11. CDR3 amino acids: CASSSQGSSGTYEQYF. The CDR3 region has the DNA TGTGCCAGCAGCTCCCAGGGTTCTAGCGGGACGTACGAGCAGTACTTC.

There are many counts of this clonotype. The CDR3 nucleotides read TGTGCCAGCAGCCCGGGGACCCGGATTATATACTACGAGCAGTACTTC. This codes for CASSPGTRIIYYEQYF. This rearrangement joins TRBV11-2 to TRBJ2-7; D possibly matches TRBD1 or TRBD2 (5 bases each). V lost 5 bases, J lost 3 bases, and 20 bases lay in between. Germline assignment: CDR1 SGHAT and CDR2 FQNNGV. This CDR3 is 16 amino acids long.

This clonotype was observed at least ten times. The rearrangement links TRBV5-1 to TRBJ1-1, with D unclear. Germline V CDR1 and CDR2: SGHRS, YFSETQ. Trimming cost V 0 bases and J 9 bases, with 9 bases left between them. The CDR3 contains 12 residues. For the CDR3, the DNA is TGCGCCAGCAGCTTGGCAGGAGAAAAAGCTTTCTTT. Amino acids: CASSLAGEKAFF.

This clonotype was seen repeatedly, ten times or more. This chain links TRBV20-1 with TRBJ2-7; TRBD2 matches at 13 bases. The CDR3 has 13 amino acids. The V and J ends lost 5 bases and 4 bases, in that order; junction bases with no gene match: 2. Germline V gene data show CDR1 as DFQATT and CDR2 as SNEGSKA (reference sequence). The CDR3 DNA is TGCAGTGCTGGGACTAGCGGGATATACGAGCAGTACTTC. Amino acid sequence: CSAGTSGIYEQYF.

The sample holds many counts of this clonotype. The chain employs TRBV28 and TRBJ1-4; D perhaps matches TRBD1 (6 bases). V lost 10 bases and J 7 bases, leaving 19 bases between the germline ends. The CDR3 totals 14 residues. Germline CDR1 is MDHEN and CDR2 is SYDVKM. This chain's CDR3 is CAIRGAGFTEKLFF. CDR3 bases: TGTGCCATCCGGGGGGCAGGGTTTACTGAAAAACTGTTTTTT.

This chain links TRBV7-6 with TRBJ1-1; unclear D gene. The CDR3 has 15 amino acids. Germline values: CDR1 SGHVS, CDR2 FNYEAQ. V dropped 0 bases and J dropped 1 base, with 9 bases sitting between them. The CDR3 loop is CASSLALGRNTEAFF. CDR3 bases: TGTGCCAGCAGCTTAGCGCTGGGAAGGAACACTGAAGCTTTCTTT.

This clonotype was seen a single time. At one end, the junction sequence differs from germline, possibly due to a read error. CDR3 DNA: TGTGTCAGCAGTTCGTGGACTGGCTCCTACGAGCAGTACTTC. It is translated as CVSSSWTGSYEQYF. This chain joins TRBV12-3 or TRBV12-4 and TRBJ2-7; tentative D call: TRBD2 (5 bases). This CDR3 has 14 amino acids.

The genes are TRBV6-4 and TRBJ1-2, with D possibly being TRBD1 (6 bases). V was trimmed by 6 bases and J by 4 bases, leaving 12 bases between them. Per germline, CDR1 MRHNA and CDR2 SNTAGT. The length of the CDR3 is 13 residues. The CDR3 sequence: CASRQGQAYGYTF. As DNA, the CDR3 is TGTGCCAGCAGACAGGGACAAGCCTATGGCTACACCTTC.

The sample holds many counts of this clonotype. The chain recombines TRBV3-1 with TRBJ2-7; D perhaps matches TRBD1 (6 bases). CDR1 LGHDT and CDR2 YNNKEL come from the germline V gene (reference sequence). Trimming removed 3 bases at V and 6 bases at J, with 18 bases between. The CDR3 is 15 amino acids. CDR3: CASSHGSGVRGEQYF. CDR3 DNA sequence: TGTGCCAGCAGCCACGGCTCAGGGGTACGTGGCGAGCAGTACTTC.

In this sample, this clonotype turned up many times. The chain combines TRBV13 with TRBJ2-1; 7 nucleotides line up with TRBD2. CDR1 is PRHDT and CDR2 is FYEKMQ in the germline V gene (reference sequence). The J segment lost 12 bases and the V segment lost 5 bases, leaving 16 bases of the junction unmatched. The CDR3 sequence is 15 residues long. The CDR3 DNA sequence: TGTGCCAGCAGCGTCAGCGGGACGGCGGTATTGGGGCAGTTCTTC. As protein: CASSVSGTAVLGQFF.

This clonotype turned up a few times. The chain carries TRBV20-1 and TRBJ2-7; 8 bases line up with TRBD1. The CDR3 runs 15 residues. Germline CDR1 reads DFQATT; CDR2 reads SNEGSKA (reference sequence). V was pared by 4 bases and J by 0 bases, with 8 bases of the junction left unmatched. In nucleotides, the CDR3 is TGCAGTGCTACGCCAGGGGGCTCATTCTCCTACGAGCAGTACTTC. Translating gives CSATPGGSFSYEQYF.